Listed here are 21 T cell receptor beta chains from one sample, sequenced in a study of shared clonotypes between healthy human individuals. Sequencing used immunoSEQ multiplex PCR; TCRdb keeps in-frame clones, though not all of them. The sample lists some 1,100,000 clones, 75% to 80% occurring once. The sample comprised memory CD4+ T cells from PBMCs. Regarding subset: CD45RA-negative fraction. These receptors originate from a man aged 18 to 35 in good health. Some clones in this sample may be carry-over from other donors' samples.

The J gene is TRBJ1-2, the V gene TRBV16; D gene unclear. V was shortened by 4 bases and J by 4 bases, with 13 bases between the two germline ends. Germline loops: CDR1 KGHSY, CDR2 FQNENV. This CDR3 is 14 amino acids long. DNA of the CDR3: TGTGCCAGCAGCCCATTTCAGGAGACCTATGGCTACACCTTC. Translation gives CASSPFQETYGYTF.

This clone has just a few counts. V usage is TRBV30 and J usage is TRBJ1-4; no clear D. The CDR3 is made up of 12 amino acids. The V gene lost 0 bases and the J gene lost 8 bases, with 7 bases spanning the gap. Germline lookup yields CDR1 GTSNPN and CDR2 SVGIG (reference sequence). DNA for the CDR3: TGTGCCTGGAGTGTCAGCGGAGAAAAACTGTTTTTT. Translated, it gives CAWSVSGEKLFF. The variable domain in full, completed from reference TRBV30 and TRBJ1-4, reads SQTIHQWPATLVQPVGSPLSLECTVEGTSNPNLYWYRQAAGRGLQLLFYSVGIGQISSEVPQNLSASRPQDRQFILSSKKLLLSDSGFYLCAWSVSGEKLFFGSGTQLSVL.

The V call is TRBV27, the J call TRBJ2-3, with unresolved D. V gave up 10 bases and J gave up 2 bases, with 16 bases separating them. This CDR3 comprises 14 residues. Germline lookup yields CDR1 MNHEY and CDR2 SMNVEV (reference sequence). The CDR3 coding sequence is TGTGCCACCTCTATACGGGCTTTCACAGATACGCAGTATTTT. It translates to CATSIRAFTDTQYF.

This clone was seen a single time. The V gene is TRBV7-2, the J gene TRBJ1-1; maybe TRBD1 (5 bases). The CDR3 is 16 amino acids. In germline, CDR1 is SGHTA, CDR2 FQGNSA. The V and J ends lost 4 bases and 5 bases respectively, with 20 bases between them. The CDR3 sequence: CASSSRAVGVRTEAFF. CDR3 nucleotides: TGTGCCAGCAGCTCCCGAGCGGTGGGGGTAAGGACTGAAGCTTTCTTT.

The chain carries TRBV18 and TRBJ2-7, with 7 bases aligning to TRBD2. The CDR3 runs 13 residues. Germline loops: CDR1 KGHSH, CDR2 LQKENI. After removal of 3 bases from V and 9 bases from J, the junction contained 8 bases not matched to a gene. The chain's CDR3 is CASSPRPGGLQYF. The CDR3 DNA reads as TGTGCCAGCTCACCCCGACCGGGGGGTTTGCAGTACTTC.

V usage is TRBV7-8 and J usage is TRBJ1-2, with D unresolved. CDR1 is SGHVS and CDR2 is FQNEAQ in the germline V gene. CDR3 length: 14 amino acids. Trimming pared 0 bases from V and 2 bases from J, leaving 7 bases between. This CDR3 is CASSLASGNYGYTF. The DNA of the CDR3 is TGTGCCAGCAGCTTAGCGAGCGGGAACTATGGCTACACCTTC.

This chain links TRBV6-6 with TRBJ2-7, with D possibly being TRBD2 (6 bases). The CDR3 is 14 amino acids. Germline CDR1 MNHNY, CDR2 SVGAGI (reference sequence). The ends were cut back, 6 bases at V and 2 bases at J, with 14 bases in the middle. As DNA, the CDR3 is TGTGCCAGCAGACCGCCAGCGGGCGCCTACGAGCAGTACTTC. Protein: CASRPPAGAYEQYF.

The sample holds a few counts of this clone. V and J are TRBV5-4 and TRBJ1-2; D remains unclear. This CDR3 has 12 amino acids. V was cut by 4 bases and J by 6 bases, with 10 bases left in between. The germline gives CDR1 SGHNT, CDR2 YYREEE (reference sequence). CDR3 nucleotide sequence: TGTGCCAGCAGCCCCGGACTCGATGGCTACACCTTC. Translating gives CASSPGLDGYTF.

The chain carries TRBV19 and TRBJ2-3, with a weak D call TRBD2 (5 bases). The germline gives CDR1 LNHDA, CDR2 SQIVND (reference sequence). Trimming removed 5 bases at V and 0 bases at J, with 9 bases between. This CDR3 has 14 amino acids. CDR3 coding DNA: TGTGCCAGTAGTCCGAGGACTAGCACAGATACGCAGTATTTT. Protein sequence: CASSPRTSTDTQYF.

This clone has just a few counts. V and J are TRBV7-3 and TRBJ2-1; TRBD2 agrees at 10 bases. The ends lost 1 base at V and 9 bases at J; junction bases unmatched: 12. CDR1 and CDR2 from the germline V gene are SGHTA and FQGTGA. The CDR3 is 17 amino acids. In DNA, the CDR3 is TGTGCCAGCAGCTTAAGCCAGGGGCTAGCGGGAGTAGCTGAGCAGTTCTTC. Translation gives CASSLSQGLAGVAEQFF.

The V call is TRBV28, the J call TRBJ1-3; D unresolved. The CDR3 is made up of 14 amino acids. Germline CDR1 and CDR2: MDHEN and SYDVKM. Trimming shortened V by 11 bases and J by 1 base, and 15 bases separated the two germline ends. The CDR3 loop is CAGSSGRSGNTIYF. In DNA form, the CDR3 reads TGTGCCGGATCATCGGGGAGGTCTGGAAACACCATATATTTT.

The chain is built from TRBV2 and TRBJ2-3, with TRBD2 as a possible D gene (6 bases). CDR3 length: 13 residues. CDR1 and CDR2 (germline): SNHLY, FYNNEI. V lost 7 bases to trimming and J lost 11 bases, with 19 bases between them. CDR3 nucleotides: TGTGCCAGCACTTTCCCTGTCGGGGGTCAGCAGTATTTT. Its protein is CASTFPVGGQQYF.

This chain joins TRBV29-1 and TRBJ1-2, with 7 bases lining up with TRBD1. V gave up 6 bases and J gave up 5 bases; unmatched junction bases: 6. CDR1 and CDR2 from the germline V gene are SQVTM and ANQGSEA. CDR3 length: 12 residues. CDR3 sequence: CSVGGQQYGYTF. The CDR3 nucleotides read TGCAGCGTGGGGGGACAGCAGTATGGCTACACCTTC.

The genes are TRBV28 and TRBJ1-4, with TRBD1 matching 7 bases. Germline CDR1 is MDHEN and CDR2 is SYDVKM. This CDR3 spans 16 amino acids. V lost 5 bases and J lost 5; bases outside the gene matches: 11. The CDR3 DNA sequence: TGTGCCAGCAGTCTCTTAAGGGACAGTCGAAATGAAAAACTGTTTTTT. As protein: CASSLLRDSRNEKLFF.

This clone was found many times. Different DNA sequences within this sample yield the same CDR3. This chain connects TRBV29-1 to TRBJ2-3; D uncertain. The CDR3 extends over 10 amino acids. Germline assignment: CDR1 SQVTM and CDR2 ANQGSEA. Trimming cost V 8 bases and J 2 bases, with 5 bases left between them. Here the CDR3 reads CSTNTDTQYF. The CDR3 region has the DNA TGCAGCACCAACACAGATACGCAGTATTTT.

Of note for this clone: This could be a read error, since a much larger clone is one nucleotide away. The genes are TRBV9 and TRBJ2-5; TRBD2 agrees at 10 bases. The germline V gene has CDR1 SGDLS and CDR2 YYNGEE. The V segment lost 4 bases and the J segment 2 bases; nucleotides outside the gene matches: 5. The CDR3 is 15 amino acids. The CDR3 is CASSPGTSAQETQYF. The CDR3 region has the DNA TGTGCCAGCAGCCCGGGGACTAGCGCTCAAGAGACCCAGTACTTC.

This rearrangement joins TRBV28 to TRBJ1-2; perhaps TRBD1 as D (5 bases). CDR3 length equals 15 residues. Germline lookup yields CDR1 MDHEN and CDR2 SYDVKM. Trimming took off 5 bases at V and 3 bases at J, with 16 bases between the two ends. CDR3 protein: CASSQPWGVDYGYTF. Written as DNA, the CDR3 is TGTGCCAGCAGTCAGCCTTGGGGGGTCGACTATGGCTACACCTTC.

In regard to this clone: This same CDR3 is encoded by further DNA sequences in the sample. V and J are TRBV29-1 and TRBJ1-2; the D is unclear. V was trimmed by 4 bases and J by 5 bases, leaving 8 bases between them. The CDR3 length is 11 residues. The germline gives CDR1 SQVTM, CDR2 ANQGSEA. CDR3 sequence: CSVGGGYGYTF. For the CDR3, the DNA is TGCAGCGTTGGGGGTGGGTATGGCTACACCTTC.

The rearrangement joins TRBV2 to TRBJ1-5; D perhaps matches TRBD1 (6 bases). This CDR3 is built from 13 residues. V lost 7 bases and J 3 bases, leaving 10 bases between the germline ends. From germline, CDR1 is SNHLY and CDR2 FYNNEI. CDR3 DNA sequence: TGTGCCAGCAAGCGGGACAACAATCAGCCCCAGCATTTT. It encodes CASKRDNNQPQHF.

The CDR3 region is CASSLLPSGRTDTQYF. The CDR3 DNA follows: TGTGCCAGCAGTTTACTGCCTAGCGGGAGAACAGATACGCAGTATTTT. The chain uses TRBV27 and TRBJ2-3, with 10 bases fitting TRBD2. CDR3 length: 16 amino acids. Losses at the gene ends were 2 bases for V and 3 bases for J; bases not matched to a gene: 5. CDR1 and CDR2 (germline): MNHEY, SMNVEV (reference sequence).

This sequence joins TRBV5-1 and TRBJ2-3, with TRBD2 identical over 8 bases. The CDR3 runs 17 residues. Trimming cost V 0 bases and J 2 bases; bases outside gene matches: 8. Germline lookup yields CDR1 SGHRS and CDR2 YFSETQ. The CDR3 region has the DNA TGCGCCAGCAGCTTGGAGGCTAGCGGGCCGTCCACAGATACGCAGTATTTT. It encodes CASSLEASGPSTDTQYF.